Following are 26 T cell receptor beta chains from one sample sequenced in a study of cytomegalovirus exposure and HLA in healthy donors. The protocol was immunoSEQ multiplex PCR, while the TCRdb copy is restricted to in-frame clones and leaves out a portion. The table has 90,000 to 150,000 clones, roughly nine tenths seen once. The sample taken for sequencing was PBMCs. These receptors came from a man younger than 35 in good health and CMV-seropositive.

The V gene is TRBV19, the J gene TRBJ2-1; 7 bases match TRBD2. The germline V gene encodes CDR1 LNHDA and CDR2 SQIVND (reference sequence). After removal of 2 bases from V and 3 bases from J, the junction contained 7 bases not matched to a gene. The CDR3 length is 16 residues. Here the CDR3 reads CASSILAGVIYNEQFF. The CDR3 DNA is TGTGCCAGTAGTATACTCGCGGGGGTGATCTACAATGAGCAGTTCTTC.

V and J are TRBV19 and TRBJ2-1; maybe TRBD1 (5 bases). The CDR3 is 15 amino acids. Trimming took off 5 bases at V and 0 bases at J, with 11 bases between the two ends. CDR1 and CDR2 (germline): LNHDA, SQIVND (reference sequence). Here the CDR3 reads CASSDTDSSYNEQFF. The CDR3, as DNA: TGTGCCAGTAGTGATACAGACAGCTCCTACAATGAGCAGTTCTTC.

The J gene is TRBJ1-2, the V gene TRBV6-1; D perhaps matches TRBD1 (6 bases). Germline values: CDR1 MNHNS, CDR2 SASEGT. The CDR3 runs 15 residues. V lost 0 bases, J lost 2 bases, and 10 bases lay in between. Written as DNA, the CDR3 is TGTGCCAGCAGTGAAGCGCAAAGGGGGAACTATGGCTACACCTTC. Amino acid sequence: CASSEAQRGNYGYTF.

The J gene is TRBJ1-2, the V gene TRBV19, with TRBD1 matching over 7 bases. This CDR3 comprises 15 residues. Per germline, CDR1 LNHDA and CDR2 SQIVND (reference sequence). J was trimmed by 2 bases and V by 7 bases; bases with no gene match: 10. The CDR3 is CASTGGTEMNYGYTF. The CDR3, as DNA: TGTGCCAGTACTGGGGGGACAGAGATGAACTATGGCTACACCTTC. Filled out from reference TRBV19 and TRBJ1-2, the complete variable domain reads DGGITQSPKYLFRKEGQNVTLSCEQNLNHDAMYWYRQDPGQGLRLIYYSQIVNDFQKGDIAEGYSVSREKKESFPLTVTSAQKNPTAFYLCASTGGTEMNYGYTFGSGTRLTVV.

This clone was seen once. The chain combines TRBV14 with TRBJ2-7; D ambiguous. This CDR3 region has 14 residues. Germline assignment: CDR1 SGHDN and CDR2 FVKESK. The V end was cut by 2 bases, the J end by 3 bases, with 11 bases between. Here the CDR3 DNA reads TGTGCCAGCAGCCAAACGAACAGATACTACGAGCAGTACTTC. Protein sequence: CASSQTNRYYEQYF.

The chain employs TRBV10-2 and TRBJ2-1; 8 nucleotides agree with TRBD2. Germline values: CDR1 WSHSY, CDR2 SAAADI. This CDR3 region has 15 residues. After removal of 1 base from V and 3 bases from J, the junction contained 2 bases not matched to a gene. CDR3: CASSELSGGYNEQFF. As DNA, the CDR3 is TGCGCCAGCAGTGAGTTAAGCGGGGGCTACAATGAGCAGTTCTTC.

Only one count was recorded for this clone. V and J are TRBV28 and TRBJ1-2, with D possibly being TRBD1 (6 bases). CDR3 length: 16 amino acids. Germline values: CDR1 MDHEN, CDR2 SYDVKM. The V end was cut by 1 base, the J end by 3 bases, with 15 bases between. The CDR3 loop reads CASSLSPQGLHYGYTF. The CDR3 DNA sequence: TGTGCCAGCAGTTTATCCCCACAGGGCCTTCACTATGGCTACACCTTC.

This clone turned up a few times. The V call is TRBV7-2, the J call TRBJ2-7; D remains unclear. The CDR3 contains 13 residues. The V gene's germline CDR1 is SGHTA and CDR2 FQGNSA. V was trimmed by 3 bases and J by 4 bases, leaving 10 bases between them. The CDR3 DNA follows: TGTGCCAGCAGCTTGGAGAGGCAGTACGAGCAGTACTTC. Its translation: CASSLERQYEQYF.

This clone has only a few counts. The same CDR3 can be traced to other DNA sequences in this sample. V is TRBV14 and J is TRBJ1-6; 7 bases align to TRBD1. CDR3 length equals 15 residues. Trimming removed 4 bases from V and 7 bases from J; junction bases left unmatched: 7. From germline, CDR1 is SGHDN and CDR2 FVKESK. Here the CDR3 reads CASSRDRVGNSPLHF. The DNA for the CDR3 is TGTGCCAGCAGCCGCGACAGGGTGGGGAATTCACCCCTCCACTTT.

This chain joins TRBV6-1 and TRBJ2-1, with a tentative D call TRBD2 (5 bases). The V end was cut by 5 bases, the J end by 0 bases, with 11 bases between. Germline V gene data show CDR1 as MNHNS and CDR2 as SASEGT. The CDR3 loop spans 15 amino acids. CDR3 sequence reads: CASSSSRGSYNEQFF. As DNA, the CDR3 is TGTGCCAGCAGTTCTAGCAGAGGCTCCTACAATGAGCAGTTCTTC.

The chain recombines TRBV7-9 with TRBJ2-3, with D possibly being TRBD2 (6 bases). V shed 5 bases and J shed 0 bases, with 15 bases lying between them. The CDR3 length is 16 residues. Looked up from germline, CDR1 is SEHNR and CDR2 is FQNEAQ (reference sequence). The CDR3 nucleotides are TGTGCCAGCAGCCCCCGGATAGCGGTGAGCACAGATACGCAGTATTTT. This encodes CASSPRIAVSTDTQYF.

V gene TRBV5-3 combines with J gene TRBJ2-5; D perhaps matches TRBD1 (5 bases). TRBV5-3 belongs to the ORF category, with a function that is uncertain. V dropped 0 bases and J dropped 3 bases, with 15 bases sitting between them. This CDR3 region has 16 residues. The DNA of the CDR3 is TGTGCCAGAAGCTTGGGACAGCCCATTATTAAAGAGACCCAGTACTTC. This translates into CARSLGQPIIKETQYF.

This clone has only a few counts. The V call is TRBV28, the J call TRBJ2-6, with D perhaps TRBD1 (6 bases). The CDR3 is 16 residues long. Per germline, CDR1 MDHEN and CDR2 SYDVKM. The V end lost 6 bases, the J end lost 0 bases, and 12 bases lay between the germline ends. CDR3 sequence reads: CASSLGQISGANVLTF. The CDR3 coding sequence is TGTGCCAGCAGCCTAGGACAGATCTCTGGGGCCAACGTCCTGACTTTC. Supplemented by reference TRBV28 and TRBJ2-6, the full variable domain reads DVKVTQSSRYLVKRTGEKVFLECVQDMDHENMFWYRQDPGLGLRLIYFSYDVKMKEKGDIPEGYSVSREKKERFSLILESASTNQTSMYLCASSLGQISGANVLTFGAGSRLTVL.

V usage is TRBV5-1 and J usage is TRBJ2-1; 9 bases line up with TRBD1. This CDR3 region has 15 residues. Looked up from germline, CDR1 is SGHRS and CDR2 is YFSETQ. The J segment lost 6 bases and the V segment lost 1 base, leaving 5 bases of the junction unmatched. CDR3: CASSLTGGKGNEQFF. The CDR3 DNA follows: TGCGCCAGCAGCTTGACAGGGGGCAAGGGCAATGAGCAGTTCTTC.

This chain connects TRBV4-3 to TRBJ2-2; D may be TRBD1 (5 bases). Trimming took 0 bases from V and 2 from J, leaving 16 bases between them. Germline values: CDR1 LGHNA, CDR2 YSLEER. This CDR3 spans 18 amino acids. The CDR3 DNA follows: TGCGCCAGCAGCCAAGAACCGCTTGGGGCAGAAAACACCGGGGAGCTGTTTTTT. It encodes CASSQEPLGAENTGELFF.

The chain couples TRBV2 to TRBJ1-4; D is undetermined. This CDR3 region has 12 residues. In germline, CDR1 is SNHLY, CDR2 FYNNEI. Trimming shortened V by 4 bases and J by 5 bases, and 5 bases separated the two germline ends. This CDR3 is CASSAENEKLFF. DNA for the CDR3: TGTGCCAGCAGTGCAGAAAATGAAAAACTGTTTTTT.

The chain has TRBV18 and TRBJ2-2, with 8 bases that match TRBD1. V was clipped by 3 bases and J by 0 bases; unmatched bases: 3. The CDR3 loop spans 16 amino acids. Per the germline V gene, CDR1 is KGHSH and CDR2 is LQKENI. The CDR3: CASSPQGAANTGELFF. The CDR3 nucleotides read TGTGCCAGCTCACCCCAGGGGGCAGCGAACACCGGGGAGCTGTTTTTT.

This clone appeared a single time. This chain uses TRBV7-9 with TRBJ2-2; D possibly corresponds to TRBD1 (5 bases). CDR1 SEHNR and CDR2 FQNEAQ come from the germline V gene (reference sequence). The ends were cut back, 3 bases at V and 6 bases at J, with 8 bases in the middle. The CDR3 is 13 residues long. CDR3 sequence reads: CASSFQGSGELFF. The CDR3 DNA reads TGTGCCAGCAGCTTTCAGGGTTCCGGGGAGCTGTTTTTT.

J is TRBJ2-3 and V is TRBV14; D perhaps matches TRBD1 (5 bases). The CDR3 sequence is 15 residues long. Germline CDR1 and CDR2: SGHDN and FVKESK. The ends were cut back, 2 bases at V and 0 bases at J, with 9 bases in the middle. CDR3 sequence: CASSQLGVSTDTQYF. Written as DNA, the CDR3 is TGTGCCAGCAGCCAATTAGGGGTTAGCACAGATACGCAGTATTTT. Supplemented by reference TRBV14 and TRBJ2-3, the full variable domain reads EAGVTQFPSHSVIEKGQTVTLRCDPISGHDNLYWYRRVMGKEIKFLLHFVKESKQDESGMPNNRFLAERTGGTYSTLKVQPAELEDSGVYFCASSQLGVSTDTQYFGPGTRLTVL.

The chain is built from TRBV2 and TRBJ1-1, with TRBD1 matching over 11 bases. CDR1 is SNHLY and CDR2 is FYNNEI in the germline V gene. Unmatched junction bases numbered 11, after V lost 7 bases and J lost 4 bases. The CDR3 has 16 residues. For the CDR3, the DNA is TGTGCCAGCACCTGGACAGGGGGCACTGGGGGCACTGAAGCTTTCTTT. Protein: CASTWTGGTGGTEAFF.

V usage is TRBV19 and J usage is TRBJ2-1; the D gene is possibly TRBD2 (5 bases). V was shortened by 9 bases and J by 14 bases, with 23 bases between the two germline ends. This CDR3 comprises 13 residues. Germline CDR1 and CDR2: LNHDA and SQIVND (reference sequence). CDR3 nucleotide sequence: TGTGCCAGCACTAAACTAGGCTACAAGGATAAGTTCTTC. It specifies CASTKLGYKDKFF.

The gene calls are TRBV10-3 and TRBJ1-6, with a tentative D call TRBD1 (5 bases). Looked up from germline, CDR1 is ENHRY and CDR2 is SYGVKD. The CDR3 spans 13 residues. Between the trimmed V and J ends, which lost 6 bases and 4 bases, there was a span of 7 bases. The CDR3 protein is CAIRTDYNSPLHF. CDR3 in DNA: TGTGCCATCAGGACAGATTATAATTCACCCCTCCACTTT.

The chain employs TRBV7-2 and TRBJ2-2; the D gene is possibly TRBD1 (5 bases). Germline V gene lookup returns CDR1 SGHTA and CDR2 FQGNSA. V shed 1 base and J shed 5 bases, with 11 bases lying between them. This CDR3 spans 15 amino acids. CDR3 residues: CASSLVQARTGELFF. The CDR3 DNA is TGTGCCAGCAGCTTAGTACAGGCCAGAACCGGGGAGCTGTTTTTT.

This chain links TRBV19 with TRBJ2-3, with 7 positions matching TRBD1. The CDR3 is made up of 16 amino acids. Germline-derived CDR1 and CDR2 are LNHDA and SQIVND (reference sequence). V lost 7 bases and J lost 5; bases outside the gene matches: 15. The CDR3 region has the DNA TGTGCCAGTAATAATGGGGACAGAACCTCAGGAGATACGCAGTATTTT. This encodes CASNNGDRTSGDTQYF.

J is TRBJ1-1 and V is TRBV7-2; D not resolved. CDR1 and CDR2 (germline): SGHTA, FQGNSA. V was clipped by 0 bases and J by 1 base, with 6 bases between them. This CDR3 region has 14 residues. The DNA of the CDR3 is TGTGCCAGCAGCTTAGCCGTATGGAACACTGAAGCTTTCTTT. It translates to CASSLAVWNTEAFF.

V and J are TRBV27 and TRBJ2-1; 7 bases agree with TRBD1. The CDR3 is made up of 13 amino acids. Trimming took 6 bases from V and 9 from J; bases not matched to a gene: 8. CDR1 is MNHEY, CDR2 SMNVEV, per germline (reference sequence). The CDR3 reads CASREQGWVEQFF. The DNA for the CDR3 is TGTGCCAGCAGGGAACAGGGGTGGGTTGAGCAGTTCTTC.